This entry lists 32 T cell receptor beta chains sequenced from one sample in a study of PD-1 blockade in classical Hodgkin lymphoma. Only in-frame clones appear in the TCRdb table, and some are missing; sequencing was by immunoSEQ multiplex PCR. This table has tens of thousands of clones, just over 90% appearing once. The time point denotes: newly diagnosed, previously untreated cHL patient sample. Material for sequencing was peripheral blood mononuclear cells (PBMCs). The receptor set was obtained from a human donor with classical Hodgkin lymphoma.

The chain links TRBV10-3 to TRBJ1-1; D call uncertain. V was pared by 4 bases and J by 5 bases, with 11 bases between. Looked up from germline, CDR1 is ENHRY and CDR2 is SYGVKD. The CDR3 is 13 residues long. CDR3 sequence (DNA): TGTGCCATCAGTGCGAAGGCCACGACTGAAGCTTTCTTT. Translating it yields CAISAKATTEAFF.

The sample holds a few counts of this clone. The genes are TRBV2 and TRBJ2-1; D call uncertain. Germline-derived CDR1 and CDR2 are SNHLY and FYNNEI. V was clipped by 5 bases and J by 7 bases, with 12 bases between them. The CDR3 spans 13 residues. CDR3 DNA sequence: TGTGCCAGCAGTCCTGAGAGAGATAATGAGCAGTTCTTC. It translates to CASSPERDNEQFF.

The V call is TRBV6-1, the J call TRBJ1-5, with D hard to call. The CDR3 extends over 16 amino acids. V lost 2 bases and J lost 4, with 15 bases in between. CDR1 MNHNS and CDR2 SASEGT come from the germline V gene. CDR3 nucleotides: TGTGCCAGCAGTGAACCGCCCGGACGGGGAAATCAGCCCCAGCATTTT. It codes for CASSEPPGRGNQPQHF.

Turning to this clone: Since the CDR3 does not end with the conserved phenylalanine or tryptophan, this likely comes from a read error. V usage is TRBV2 and J usage is TRBJ1-2, with a possible D match to TRBD1 (5 bases). Trimming stripped 1 base from V and 7 bases from J, with 25 bases between. The germline V gene has CDR1 SNHLY and CDR2 FYNNEI. CDR3 length: 18 amino acids. The CDR3, as DNA: TGTGCCAGCAGTGAAGGCTGGACTGTGTTAGGGGTTTTGGCTGGCTACACCCTC. This gives the protein CASSEGWTVLGVLAGYTL.

This chain uses TRBV19 with TRBJ1-5; D call uncertain. The CDR3 length is 12 residues. The germline V and J ends were trimmed by 3 bases and 6 bases, with 6 bases remaining between them. Germline CDR1 reads LNHDA; CDR2 reads SQIVND (reference sequence). The CDR3: CASSIPPQPQHF. The CDR3 region has the DNA TGTGCCAGTAGTATCCCCCCTCAGCCCCAGCATTTT.

The J gene is TRBJ1-5, the V gene TRBV5-1; D is possibly TRBD1 (6 bases). V lost 4 bases and J lost 3, with 11 bases in between. Germline CDR1 is SGHRS and CDR2 is YFSETQ. This CDR3 has 14 amino acids. CDR3 sequence (DNA): TGCGCCAGCAGCAAAGGACAGCCCAATCAGCCCCAGCATTTT. It codes for CASSKGQPNQPQHF.

This clone came up once. The chain links TRBV7-3 to TRBJ2-2, with D hard to call. Germline-derived CDR1 and CDR2 are SGHTA and FQGTGA. The CDR3 spans 13 residues. With 2 bases removed from V and 0 bases from J, the gap between germline ends came to 1 base. The CDR3 nucleotides read TGTGCCAGCAGCTTATCGAACACCGGGGAGCTGTTTTTT. Translated: CASSLSNTGELFF.

V gene TRBV5-1 combines with J gene TRBJ2-2, with D tentatively TRBD1 (6 bases). This CDR3 is 14 amino acids long. CDR1 is SGHRS, CDR2 YFSETQ, per germline. The V end was cut by 4 bases, the J end by 2 bases, with 9 bases between. The CDR3 is CASSARGNTGELFF. The CDR3 DNA reads as TGCGCCAGCAGCGCCAGGGGAAACACCGGGGAGCTGTTTTTT.

The gene calls are TRBV28 and TRBJ2-3; perhaps TRBD2 as D (5 bases). V was cut by 7 bases and J by 0 bases, with 17 bases left in between. Germline loops: CDR1 MDHEN, CDR2 SYDVKM. The CDR3 runs 16 residues. CDR3 sequence: CASTLLASHSTDTQYF. DNA for the CDR3: TGTGCCAGCACGCTCTTAGCGTCCCATAGCACAGATACGCAGTATTTT. The complete variable domain, with remaining parts taken from reference TRBV28 and TRBJ2-3, reads DVKVTQSSRYLVKRTGEKVFLECVQDMDHENMFWYRQDPGLGLRLIYFSYDVKMKEKGDIPEGYSVSREKKERFSLILESASTNQTSMYLCASTLLASHSTDTQYFGPGTRLTVL.

V and J are TRBV5-6 and TRBJ1-1; D might be TRBD1 (5 bases). V lost 3 bases to trimming and J lost 0 bases, with 6 bases between them. Germline V gene sequence: CDR1 SGHDT, CDR2 YYEEEE. The CDR3 sequence is 13 residues long. DNA for the CDR3: TGTGCCAGCAGCTCAGGGTTGAACACTGAAGCTTTCTTT. Its protein is CASSSGLNTEAFF.

The chain couples TRBV29-1 to TRBJ2-7; maybe TRBD2 (7 bases). This CDR3 has 12 amino acids. CDR1 and CDR2 from the germline V gene are SQVTM and ANQGSEA. V lost 4 bases, J lost 5 bases, and 12 bases lay in between. The CDR3 DNA is TGCAGCGTTGTGGGGGCGGGGGACGAGCAGTACTTC. This gives the protein CSVVGAGDEQYF.

The rearrangement joins TRBV7-2 to TRBJ1-1; no clear D gene. CDR3 length: 16 residues. V was clipped by 4 bases and J by 4 bases, with 19 bases between them. CDR1 is SGHTA and CDR2 is FQGNSA in the germline V gene. The CDR3 reads CASSSRGPFRGTEAFF. DNA of the CDR3: TGTGCCAGCAGCTCCAGAGGGCCTTTCCGGGGCACTGAAGCTTTCTTT.

The chain joins TRBV9 to TRBJ1-5; D gene uncertain. V lost 2 bases to trimming and J lost 4 bases, with 10 bases between them. CDR3 length: 14 amino acids. The V gene's germline CDR1 is SGDLS and CDR2 YYNGEE. DNA of the CDR3: TGTGCCAGCAGCGTGGCAGCGAATAATCAGCCCCAGCATTTT. Translated: CASSVAANNQPQHF.

The CDR3: CASSLKPLVAGSQETQYF. The CDR3 nucleotides are TGTGCCAGCAGCTTAAAGCCCCTGGTGGCAGGGAGTCAAGAGACCCAGTACTTC. This chain joins TRBV7-6 and TRBJ2-5; perhaps D is TRBD1 or TRBD2 (5 bases each). Germline V gives CDR1 SGHVS, CDR2 FNYEAQ. This CDR3 has 18 amino acids. Trimming removed 2 bases from V and 2 bases from J, with 21 bases in between.

The rearrangement links TRBV30 to TRBJ2-7; 9 nucleotides align to TRBD2. With 1 base clipped from V and 6 bases from J, the junction kept 13 bases outside the gene matches. CDR1 and CDR2 (germline): GTSNPN, SVGIG (reference sequence). The CDR3 has 16 amino acids. This CDR3 reads CAWSGCCRLAGIEQYF. The CDR3 nucleotides read TGTGCCTGGAGTGGGTGTTGTCGGCTAGCGGGAATCGAGCAGTACTTC.

The V gene is TRBV4-1, the J gene TRBJ2-4; D remains ambiguous. Germline CDR1 MGHRA, CDR2 YSYEKL. V was cut by 3 bases and J by 3 bases, with 15 bases left in between. The length of the CDR3 is 16 residues. Here the CDR3 DNA reads TGCGCCAGCAGCCATCCTACGAGAGGCGGCAAAAACATTCAGTACTTC. It codes for CASSHPTRGGKNIQYF.

The chain uses TRBV6-1 and TRBJ1-2; D is uncertain. This CDR3 is 11 amino acids long. V was shortened by 8 bases and J by 4 bases, with 8 bases between the two germline ends. CDR1 and CDR2 from the germline V gene are MNHNS and SASEGT. CDR3 residues: CASVAFYGYTF. CDR3 nucleotide sequence: TGTGCCAGCGTAGCGTTCTATGGCTACACCTTC.

The sample holds one count of this clone. The rearrangement joins TRBV5-4 to TRBJ2-1; D is unclear. The germline CDR1 and CDR2 sequences are SGHNT and YYREEE (reference sequence). V lost 2 bases, J lost 5 bases, and 8 bases lay in between. The CDR3 is made up of 13 amino acids. CDR3 in amino acids: CASSLSGDNEQFF. CDR3 nucleotide sequence: TGTGCCAGCAGCTTATCCGGAGACAATGAGCAGTTCTTC.

The V gene is TRBV29-1, the J gene TRBJ1-3, with unresolved D. This CDR3 is 11 amino acids long. CDR1 and CDR2 (germline): SQVTM, ANQGSEA. V was cut by 6 bases and J by 0 bases, with 3 bases left in between. The CDR3 DNA sequence: TGCAGCGTGCCCTCTGGAAACACCATATATTTT. The encoded protein is CSVPSGNTIYF. The complete variable domain, with remaining parts taken from reference TRBV29-1 and TRBJ1-3, reads SAVISQKPSRDICQRGTSLTIQCQVDSQVTMMFWYRQQPGQSLTLIATANQGSEATYESGFVIDKFPISRPNLTFSTLTVSNMSPEDSSIYLCSVPSGNTIYFGEGSWLTVV.

The rearrangement joins TRBV9 to TRBJ2-5, with D tentatively TRBD1 (6 bases). Germline CDR1 reads SGDLS; CDR2 reads YYNGEE. The V gene lost 3 bases and the J gene lost 1 base, with 13 bases spanning the gap. The CDR3 runs to 15 residues. CDR3 region: CASSGEDRPQETQYF. The CDR3 DNA is TGTGCCAGCAGCGGAGAAGACAGGCCCCAAGAGACCCAGTACTTC.

This chain connects TRBV28 to TRBJ2-1; TRBD1 or TRBD2 may be the D gene (5 bases each). The length of the CDR3 is 16 residues. V gave up 4 bases and J gave up 2 bases, with 15 bases separating them. Germline lookup yields CDR1 MDHEN and CDR2 SYDVKM. The CDR3 DNA follows: TGTGCCAGCAGTTCTAAGGGGCTAGCACCCTACAATGAGCAGTTCTTC. Translated: CASSSKGLAPYNEQFF.

This sequence joins TRBV6-6 and TRBJ2-1, with 8 bases that match TRBD2. Germline CDR1 and CDR2: MNHNY and SVGAGI (reference sequence). The CDR3 runs 13 residues. Losses at the gene ends were 6 bases for V and 7 bases for J; bases not matched to a gene: 5. CDR3 region: CASRPSGPNEQFF. For the CDR3, the DNA is TGTGCCAGCAGACCTAGCGGGCCGAATGAGCAGTTCTTC.

The rearrangement joins TRBV5-1 to TRBJ2-2, with D perhaps matching TRBD2 (5 bases). This CDR3 contains 16 residues. Germline V gives CDR1 SGHRS, CDR2 YFSETQ. The V gene lost 1 base and the J gene lost 4 bases, with 14 bases spanning the gap. The CDR3 spells CASSLIYGMGTGELFF. DNA of the CDR3: TGCGCCAGCAGCTTGATATACGGGATGGGCACCGGGGAGCTGTTTTTT.

The chain links TRBV27 to TRBJ1-2; no definite D call. Trimming removed 2 bases at V and 4 bases at J, with 8 bases between. The CDR3 is made up of 13 amino acids. Germline V CDR1 and CDR2: MNHEY, SMNVEV (reference sequence). The CDR3 DNA follows: TGTGCCAGCAGTTTAGAGGGCCTCTATGGCTACACCTTC. Encoded protein: CASSLEGLYGYTF.

The chain has TRBV27 and TRBJ2-3; D may be TRBD2 (6 bases). The CDR3 length is 17 residues. Trimming left V 4 bases short and J 3 bases short, with 20 bases between. The V gene's germline CDR1 is MNHEY and CDR2 SMNVEV (reference sequence). The CDR3 DNA reads TGTGCCAGCAGTTCACGCAGTCGGGGGTTTTTGACAGATACGCAGTATTTT. It yields the protein CASSSRSRGFLTDTQYF.

The rearrangement links TRBV4-1 to TRBJ2-2, with 15 bases lining up with TRBD2. The CDR3 extends over 16 amino acids. Germline V lookup: CDR1 MGHRA, CDR2 YSYEKL. V gave up 4 bases and J gave up 7 bases; unmatched junction bases: 4. The CDR3 spells CASSRGTSGGSGELFF. The CDR3 DNA sequence: TGCGCCAGCAGCCGAGGGACTAGCGGGGGGAGCGGGGAGCTGTTTTTT.

The chain is built from TRBV13 and TRBJ2-2; 7 bases fit TRBD1. Trimming removed 6 bases from V and 0 bases from J; junction bases left unmatched: 4. This CDR3 is 15 amino acids long. In germline, CDR1 is PRHDT, CDR2 FYEKMQ (reference sequence). This CDR3 reads CASSAGTANTGELFF. CDR3 nucleotide sequence: TGTGCCAGCAGTGCAGGGACAGCGAACACCGGGGAGCTGTTTTTT.

V is TRBV11-2 and J is TRBJ2-1; 16 positions agree with TRBD2. The CDR3 covers 18 residues. Per the germline V gene, CDR1 is SGHAT and CDR2 is FQNNGV. Trimming cost V 5 bases and J 7 bases; bases outside gene matches: 11. The CDR3 spells CASSPRGTSGRAGNEQFF. The CDR3, as DNA: TGTGCCAGCAGCCCGCGGGGGACTAGCGGGAGGGCCGGTAATGAGCAGTTCTTC.

This clone was seen just once. The chain uses TRBV5-4 and TRBJ2-1; 10 bases match TRBD2. Germline loops: CDR1 SGHNT, CDR2 YYREEE (reference sequence). CDR3 length: 17 amino acids. Trimming at V came to 0 bases and at J to 0 bases, leaving 3 bases not matched to a gene. As DNA, the CDR3 is TGTGCCAGCAGCTTGGGACTAGCGGGCCTCTCCTACAATGAGCAGTTCTTC. Translating gives CASSLGLAGLSYNEQFF.

With regard to this clone: A junction end diverges from the germline sequence, so it may reflect a read error. This chain joins TRBV7-7 and TRBJ2-5; 7 nucleotides match TRBD2. Germline V gene sequence: CDR1 SSHAT, CDR2 FNYEAQ (reference sequence). The CDR3 length is 13 residues. The chain's CDR3 is CASSAGLPETQYF. The CDR3, as DNA: TGTGCTAGCAGCGCGGGACTACCAGAGACCCAGTACTTC.

Regarding this clone: An end of the junction does not agree with germline; a read error may underlie this. V and J are TRBV7-7 and TRBJ2-2, with 7 bases matching TRBD1. CDR3 length equals 17 residues. Germline-derived CDR1 and CDR2 are SSHAT and FNYEAQ (reference sequence). The DNA of the CDR3 is TGTGCTAGCAGCCCCAGCCTAAACAGGGGGAACACCGGGGAGCTGTTTTTT. Its translation is CASSPSLNRGNTGELFF.

The CDR3 sequence: CASSLQSLSEGPLNTEAFF. The CDR3 DNA reads TGTGCCAGCAGCTTACAGTCCCTGTCGGAGGGGCCGTTGAACACTGAAGCTTTCTTT. The chain combines TRBV7-9 with TRBJ1-1; TRBD1 is a possible D gene (5 bases). Trimming took 2 bases from V and 0 from J, leaving 22 bases between them. Germline assignment: CDR1 SEHNR and CDR2 FQNEAQ (reference sequence). The CDR3 spans 19 residues. The complete variable domain, with remaining parts taken from reference TRBV7-9 and TRBJ1-1, reads DTGVSQNPRHKITKRGQNVTFRCDPISEHNRLYWYRQTLGQGPEFLTYFQNEAQLEKSRLLSDRFSAERPKGSFSTLEIQRTEQGDSAMYLCASSLQSLSEGPLNTEAFFGQGTRLTVV.